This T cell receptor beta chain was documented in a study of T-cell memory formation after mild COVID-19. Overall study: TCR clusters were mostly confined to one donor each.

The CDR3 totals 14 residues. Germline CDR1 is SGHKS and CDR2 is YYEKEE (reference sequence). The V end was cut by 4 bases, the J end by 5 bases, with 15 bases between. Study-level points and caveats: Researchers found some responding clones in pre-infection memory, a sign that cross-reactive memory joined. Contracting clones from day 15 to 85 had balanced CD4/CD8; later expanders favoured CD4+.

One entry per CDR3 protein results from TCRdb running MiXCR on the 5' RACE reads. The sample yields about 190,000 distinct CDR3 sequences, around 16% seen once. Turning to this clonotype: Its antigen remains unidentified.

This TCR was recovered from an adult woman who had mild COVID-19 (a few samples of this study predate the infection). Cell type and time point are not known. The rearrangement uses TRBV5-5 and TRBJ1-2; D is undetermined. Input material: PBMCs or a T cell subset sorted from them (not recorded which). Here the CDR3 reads CASSLGAGEYGYTF. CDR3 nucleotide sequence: TGTGCCAGCAGCCTGGGCGCCGGGGAATATGGCTACACCTTC.